This T cell receptor (beta chain) was obtained from a study of blood T cell repertoires in COVID-19 (TCRdb year 2020). Background on the whole study: Samples covering the acute and convalescent phases of COVID-19 were provided by collaborators in the United States, Italy and Spain. Samples came from the ongoing ImmuneRACE study (first 160 participants) plus 1,254 subjects from 6 global collaborators. The repertoires were released in a freely available public database intended as a resource for research on the immune response to SARS-CoV-2. HLA class I and class II types, where available, came from metadata supplied by the sample provider rather than from assay-based typing. The dataset comprised deeply sampled blood TCRbeta repertoires from subjects exposed to, actively infected with, or recovered from COVID-19. Nearly every sample came with metadata listing a de-identified subject ID, COVID-19 status, age in years and sex. The material from the prospective study consisted of cDNA or gDNA derived from T cells, B-cell-depleted T cells, or PBMCs.

CDR1 and CDR2 are read off the germline V gene as SGHRS and YFSETQ. Deletion took 4 bases off V and 4 bases off J, with a span of 14 bases between the germline ends. From the cysteine up to the phenylalanine, the CDR3 has a length of 15 residues. The only DNA kept is the CDR3, 45 bases in frame from the first base. Each collaborating institution followed its own protocols to collect whole blood in K2EDTA tubes. For TCRbeta analysis, collaborators shipped samples in one of three forms: frozen whole blood, isolated PBMCs, or DNA extracted from either of those sample types. TCRbeta CDR3 regions were amplified from genomic DNA using the immunoSEQ Assay, a bias-controlled multiplex PCR. In the source study's methods: Within the assay, amplification of reference gene primers was used to estimate how many nucleated cells each sample contained. To quantify the absolute abundance of each unique TCRbeta CDR3 rearrangement, sequence reads were collapsed and filtered. For each sample, productive Simpson clonality was calculated by taking the square root of Simpson's diversity index across productive rearrangements. In its TCRdb copy, this immuneACCESS table keeps in-frame sequences only and misses some clones. Where compared with another copy, unresolved V genes explain less than half of these, and the others have no known cause. The V and J calls and clone size come from that table; D and trimming were worked out from the DNA. Across this sample there are 20,000 to 25,000 clones, with roughly 84% seen only once. More than 20% of the sample lies in the top ten.

General conclusions and limits of the study: How much clinical and demographic metadata was included differed by source and by participant, and the metadata was provided uncurated.

Remarks on this clone: The clone's antigen remains unknown. Base-call qualities are not available, and no considerably larger clone is one nucleotide away.

The clonotype was recovered from a man at least 80 years old with active or convalescent COVID-19. The sample taken for sequencing was peripheral blood. The V gene is TRBV5-1 and the J gene is TRBJ1-4, and the D gene may be TRBD1, 6 bases matching. The CDR3 region reads CASSPQGLFNEKLFF. The bases read TGCGCCAGCAGCCCCCAGGGGTTGTTTAATGAAAAACTGTTTTTT.